Sequencing of this T cell receptor beta chain was carried out in a study of T and B cells in COVID-19 patients. Study summary: Blood was sampled from COVID-19 patients who were either actively infected or recovered.

Findings and caveats of the study: Patients with COVID-19 reportedly showed strongly skewed T cell receptor beta variable and joining gene usage. There were some 2,300 TCR clusters exclusive to the recovered cohort, a few dozen with low generation probability.

From blood, about 240-550 ng of genomic DNA served as TRB template. The CDR3 consists of 14 residues. Germline CDR1 LNHDA, CDR2 SQIVND (reference sequence). Losses at the gene ends were 5 bases for V and 2 bases for J; bases not matched to a gene: 6. BIOMED2 TRB-A/B primer pools were used in multiplex TRB PCR. TCRdb passed the multiplex PCR reads through MiXCR, listing each CDR3 protein once. The sample lists about 13,000 distinct CDR3 sequences; roughly 23% were seen once. This clonotype is termed medium-sized. Its antigen is unidentified. The chain combines TRBV19 with TRBJ2-7, with 7 bases fitting TRBD1. Sequencing was done on a sample of blood. The sequence was obtained from a human donor who had recovered from COVID-19. CDR3 protein: CASSPRTGTYEQYF. As DNA, the CDR3 is TGTGCCAGTAGTCCCCGGACAGGTACCTACGAGCAGTACTTC.